One and the same sample provided the 21 T cell receptor beta chains below, sequenced in a study of T-cell memory formation after mild COVID-19. Each CDR3 protein gets one entry after TCRdb re-called the 5' RACE reads with MiXCR. The data contain hundreds of thousands of distinct CDR3 sequences, more than 15% of them singletons. The sequencing sample was made of PBMCs or a T cell subset sorted from them (not recorded which). The origin of the receptors is a man between 18 and 29 years old who had mild COVID-19 (a few samples of this study predate the infection). Cell type and time point are not known.

This rearrangement joins TRBV6-2 or TRBV6-3 to TRBJ2-5, with unresolved D. The CDR3 has 14 residues. In germline, CDR1 is MNHEY, CDR2 SVGEGT. Between the trimmed V and J ends, which lost 1 base and 6 bases, there was a span of 12 bases. CDR3: CASSYWTASQTQYF. CDR3 DNA: TGTGCCAGCAGTTACTGGACCGCGAGTCAGACCCAGTACTTC.

This chain links TRBV5-4 with TRBJ1-1, with D maybe TRBD1 (6 bases). The CDR3 loop spans 16 amino acids. Germline CDR1 is SGHNT and CDR2 is YYREEE (reference sequence). The V gene lost 3 bases and the J gene lost 5 bases, with 20 bases spanning the gap. The CDR3 region is CASSSPRTGSRTEAFF. CDR3 bases: TGTGCCAGCAGCTCACCGCGCACAGGGAGTAGGACTGAAGCTTTCTTT. The complete variable domain, with remaining parts taken from reference TRBV5-4 and TRBJ1-1, reads ETGVTQSPTHLIKTRGQQVTLRCSSQSGHNTVSWYQQALGQGPQFIFQYYREEENGRGNFPPRFSGLQFPNYSSELNVNALELDDSALYLCASSSPRTGSRTEAFFGQGTRLTVV.

This clonotype was picked up a small number of times. The gene calls are TRBV5-4 and TRBJ2-1, with D unresolved. The CDR3 sequence is 13 residues long. V lost 1 base to trimming and J lost 5 bases, with 7 bases between them. Germline V gives CDR1 SGHNT, CDR2 YYREEE (reference sequence). The DNA for the CDR3 is TGTGCCAGCAGCTTGTCGTTTCACAATGAGCAGTTCTTC. Protein sequence: CASSLSFHNEQFF. The whole variable domain, remainder taken from reference TRBV5-4 and TRBJ2-1, is ETGVTQSPTHLIKTRGQQVTLRCSSQSGHNTVSWYQQALGQGPQFIFQYYREEENGRGNFPPRFSGLQFPNYSSELNVNALELDDSALYLCASSLSFHNEQFFGPGTRLTVL.

The rearrangement uses TRBV2 and TRBJ1-1; 8 bases are shared with TRBD1. V dropped 7 bases and J dropped 1; count of bases not matched to a gene: 5. From germline, CDR1 is SNHLY and CDR2 FYNNEI. The CDR3 is made up of 14 amino acids. Written as DNA, the CDR3 is TGTGCCAGCATCTCAGGACAGGGGAACACTGAAGCTTTCTTT. Protein sequence: CASISGQGNTEAFF. The entire variable domain, with the rest obtained from reference TRBV2 and TRBJ1-1, is as follows: EPEVTQTPSHQVTQMGQEVILRCVPISNHLYFYWYRQILGQKVEFLVSFYNNEISEKSEIFDDQFSVERPDGSNFTLKIRSTKLEDSAMYFCASISGQGNTEAFFGQGTRLTVV.

The gene calls are TRBV7-6 and TRBJ2-2; D remains unclear. The CDR3 consists of 14 residues. Germline assignment: CDR1 SGHVS and CDR2 FNYEAQ. V gave up 5 bases and J gave up 4 bases, with 11 bases separating them. CDR3 sequence: CASSLGSGTGELFF. The CDR3 nucleotides read TGTGCCAGCAGCCTAGGGTCAGGCACCGGGGAGCTGTTTTTT.

This clonotype was counted a few times. The rearrangement uses TRBV7-9 and TRBJ1-3; no firm D call. V lost 1 base and J 4 bases, leaving 8 bases between the germline ends. Germline assignment: CDR1 SEHNR and CDR2 FQNEAQ (reference sequence). The CDR3 length is 14 residues. CDR3 sequence: CASSLGQNGNTIYF. The CDR3 coding sequence is TGTGCCAGCAGCTTAGGCCAGAACGGAAACACCATATATTTT.

This clonotype was counted between two and nine times. This chain connects TRBV4-1 to TRBJ2-6, with no clear D. V lost 1 base to trimming and J lost 0 bases, with 10 bases between them. CDR3 length: 17 amino acids. Germline V gene lookup returns CDR1 MGHRA and CDR2 YSYEKL. The CDR3 is CASSQVELNSGANVLTF. The CDR3 coding sequence is TGCGCCAGCAGCCAAGTGGAACTAAACTCTGGGGCCAACGTCCTGACTTTC.

The chain recombines TRBV5-1 with TRBJ2-3; D call uncertain. Per the germline V gene, CDR1 is SGHRS and CDR2 is YFSETQ. Trimming cost V 4 bases and J 3 bases, with 18 bases left between them. The CDR3 consists of 16 residues. CDR3: CASSLLTALSTDTQYF. The CDR3, as DNA: TGCGCCAGCAGCCTCCTGACGGCACTTTCTACAGATACGCAGTATTTT.

The chain carries TRBV27 and TRBJ2-7, with D perhaps TRBD2 (5 bases). CDR3 size: 15 residues. Trimming took 2 bases from V and 0 from J, leaving 11 bases between them. Germline CDR1 MNHEY, CDR2 SMNVEV (reference sequence). The CDR3 is CASSLMKGSSYEQYF. The CDR3 DNA follows: TGTGCCAGCAGTTTAATGAAAGGGAGCTCCTACGAGCAGTACTTC.

The genes are TRBV12-3 or TRBV12-4 and TRBJ2-3, with a tentative D call TRBD2 (5 bases). This CDR3 spans 13 amino acids. Trimming cost V 4 bases and J 5 bases, with 10 bases left between them. CDR3 in amino acids: CASSYNGGDTQYF. Here the CDR3 DNA reads TGTGCCAGCAGTTACAACGGAGGAGATACGCAGTATTTT.

The J gene is TRBJ1-1, the V gene TRBV6-1; the D is unclear. The germline V gene has CDR1 MNHNS and CDR2 SASEGT. V lost 3 bases, J lost 10 bases, and 9 bases lay in between. The CDR3 runs to 11 residues. CDR3 DNA sequence: TGTGCCAGCAGTGACCGGACGGGAGCTTTCTTT. Translated, it gives CASSDRTGAFF.

Concerning this clonotype itself: With a much larger clone just one base away, this may be a read error. The rearrangement uses TRBV7-2 and TRBJ2-5; D is undetermined. The V end was cut by 5 bases, the J end by 2 bases, with 12 bases between. In germline, CDR1 is SGHTA, CDR2 FQGNSA. There are 14 residues in the CDR3. This CDR3 reads CASSPCHPQETQYF. The CDR3 bases are TGTGCCAGCAGCCCGTGCCATCCTCAAGAGACCCAGTACTTC.

The rearrangement joins TRBV6-2 or TRBV6-3 to TRBJ1-4; D is undetermined. V gave up 6 bases and J gave up 6 bases, with 17 bases separating them. The V gene's germline CDR1 is MNHEY and CDR2 SVGEGT. This CDR3 is 15 amino acids long. CDR3 coding DNA: TGTGCCAGCAGACCAGCTTGGAGTAAGGATGAAAAACTGTTTTTT. Its protein is CASRPAWSKDEKLFF.

This clonotype was seen a few times. V usage is TRBV30 and J usage is TRBJ1-5, with TRBD1 matching over 9 bases. Germline V gene sequence: CDR1 GTSNPN, CDR2 SVGIG (reference sequence). This CDR3 spans 15 amino acids. With 3 bases clipped from V and 7 bases from J, the junction kept 10 bases outside the gene matches. The CDR3 loop is CAWSSSGQGRQPQHF. In DNA form, the CDR3 reads TGTGCCTGGAGCTCATCGGGACAGGGACGCCAGCCCCAGCATTTT.

The CDR3 sequence is CASSTSGGRYNEQFF. The DNA for the CDR3 is TGTGCCAGCAGCACTAGCGGGGGGCGGTACAATGAGCAGTTCTTC. The chain couples TRBV3-1 to TRBJ2-1, with TRBD2 identical over 12 bases. V was clipped by 5 bases and J by 4 bases; unmatched bases: 3. Germline CDR1 reads LGHDT; CDR2 reads YNNKEL (reference sequence). This CDR3 spans 15 amino acids.

V is TRBV12-3 or TRBV12-4 and J is TRBJ2-2; D might be TRBD1 or TRBD2, each matching 5 bases. Trimming cost V 4 bases and J 6 bases, with 12 bases left between them. This CDR3 is 14 amino acids long. CDR3 amino acids: CASSSWDVPGELFF. DNA for the CDR3: TGTGCCAGCAGTTCATGGGACGTTCCCGGGGAGCTGTTTTTT.

This chain joins TRBV5-4 and TRBJ2-1; possibly TRBD1 for D (5 bases). Germline CDR1 and CDR2: SGHNT and YYREEE (reference sequence). Trimming cost V 0 bases and J 9 bases, with 7 bases left between them. This CDR3 spans 12 amino acids. DNA of the CDR3: TGTGCCAGCAGCTTGGTTGGGGCTGAGCAGTTCTTC. It encodes CASSLVGAEQFF.

This clonotype was picked up a small number of times. The chain couples TRBV20-1 to TRBJ2-1; 16 bases are shared with TRBD2. The germline gives CDR1 DFQATT, CDR2 SNEGSKA (reference sequence). CDR3 length: 16 amino acids. J was trimmed by 8 bases and V by 6 bases; bases with no gene match: 10. The DNA for the CDR3 is TGCAGTGCGGATACCGGGACTAGCGGGGGGGGCGATGAGCAGTTCTTC. Translation gives CSADTGTSGGGDEQFF.

The genes are TRBV24-1 and TRBJ1-1, with TRBD1 matching 9 bases. Germline values: CDR1 KGHDR, CDR2 SFDVKD. The V gene end was trimmed by 0 bases and the J gene end by 3 bases; junction bases not matched to a gene: 13. The length of the CDR3 is 19 residues. The CDR3 coding sequence is TGTGCCACCAGTGATTTGCAGGTGGGGACAGGGCTGTCAGACACTGAAGCTTTCTTT. It yields the protein CATSDLQVGTGLSDTEAFF.

There are a few counts of this clonotype. The genes are TRBV7-9 and TRBJ2-3, with 9 positions matching TRBD1. CDR3 length equals 15 residues. J was trimmed by 1 base and V by 7 bases; bases with no gene match: 6. Germline CDR1 SEHNR, CDR2 FQNEAQ (reference sequence). CDR3 amino acids: CASTSDRGGTDTQYF. The CDR3 DNA reads TGTGCCAGCACCTCGGACAGGGGTGGCACAGATACGCAGTATTTT.

This clonotype was observed a handful of times. Its ends do not fully match the called genes, so a read error is possible. This rearrangement joins TRBV7-7 to TRBJ2-3, with TRBD1 as a possible D gene (6 bases). Germline CDR1 is SSHAT and CDR2 is FNYEAQ (reference sequence). There are 18 residues in the CDR3. As DNA, the CDR3 is TGTGCTAGCAGCTTAGAGGGTATTGGCAGGGGAGGCACAGATACGCAGTATTTT. It translates to CASSLEGIGRGGTDTQYF.